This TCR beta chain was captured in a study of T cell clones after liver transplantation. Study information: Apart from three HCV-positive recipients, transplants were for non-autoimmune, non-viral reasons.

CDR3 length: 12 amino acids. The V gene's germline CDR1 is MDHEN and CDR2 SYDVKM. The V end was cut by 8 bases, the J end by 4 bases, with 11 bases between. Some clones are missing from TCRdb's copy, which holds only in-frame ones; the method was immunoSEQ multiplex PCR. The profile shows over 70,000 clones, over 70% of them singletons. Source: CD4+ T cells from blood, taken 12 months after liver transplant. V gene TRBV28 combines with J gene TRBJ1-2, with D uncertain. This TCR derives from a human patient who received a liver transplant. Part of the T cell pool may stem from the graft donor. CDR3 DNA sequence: TGTGCCAGCGGCGGCGAAGCCTATGGCTACACCTTC. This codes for CASGGEAYGYTF.